The 18 T cell receptor beta chains below come from one sample, sequenced in a study of cytomegalovirus exposure and HLA in healthy donors. Primers: 60 Vbeta forward and 13 Jbeta reverse. Profiled with immunoSEQ multiplex PCR; TCRdb holds only in-frame clones, not every one. The data hold some 110,000 clones, with roughly 66% observed a single time. Sequences were obtained from PBMCs. All receptors come from a woman aged 30 to 39 in good health and CMV-seronegative.

The genes are TRBV28 and TRBJ1-2, with 7 positions matching TRBD1. J gave up 1 base and V 6 bases, and 8 bases lay outside the gene matches. This CDR3 has 15 amino acids. Germline loops: CDR1 MDHEN, CDR2 SYDVKM. The CDR3: CASRTGTESNYGYTF. DNA of the CDR3: TGTGCCAGCAGAACCGGGACAGAGAGTAACTATGGCTACACCTTC.

The V call is TRBV9, the J call TRBJ1-3, with 9 bases aligning to TRBD1. V lost 0 bases to trimming and J lost 1 base; unmatched junction nucleotides: 2. The CDR3 runs 16 residues. The germline gives CDR1 SGDLS, CDR2 YYNGEE. Here the CDR3 DNA reads TGTGCCAGCAGCGTAGAAGGGACAGGGTCTGGAAACACCATATATTTT. Its translation is CASSVEGTGSGNTIYF.

This clone was recorded a few times. The chain joins TRBV9 to TRBJ1-4; no firm D call. The CDR3 totals 16 residues. V was pared by 0 bases and J by 6 bases, with 15 bases between. Germline V lookup: CDR1 SGDLS, CDR2 YYNGEE. The CDR3 nucleotides are TGTGCCAGCAGCGTAGCTGGACGGGGAGGAGATGAAAAACTGTTTTTT. It yields the protein CASSVAGRGGDEKLFF.

This clone has a single count. The chain recombines TRBV7-2 with TRBJ2-2; 7 bases are a match to TRBD1. This CDR3 contains 15 residues. Germline CDR1 is SGHTA and CDR2 is FQGNSA. The junction had 1 base not matched to a gene; V was cut back by 2 bases and J by 1 base. In DNA, the CDR3 is TGTGCCAGCAGCTTACAGGGGGTGAACACCGGGGAGCTGTTTTTT. This sequence encodes CASSLQGVNTGELFF.

In this sample, this clone turned up a few times. The junction departs from the called germline gene at one end, perhaps through a read error. V is TRBV6-1 and J is TRBJ2-7; maybe TRBD2 (5 bases). Germline CDR1 reads MNHNS; CDR2 reads SASEGT. This CDR3 has 16 residues. The CDR3 reads CASREGGGRRPYEQYF. DNA of the CDR3: TGTGCCAGCAGGGAAGGAGGAGGACGGAGGCCCTACGAGCAGTACTTC.

The chain carries TRBV19 and TRBJ2-1; TRBD1 agrees at 9 bases. Germline values: CDR1 LNHDA, CDR2 SQIVND (reference sequence). This CDR3 has 13 residues. V lost 9 bases, J lost 5 bases, and 5 bases stayed unmatched. The CDR3 here is CASAGTGNNEQFF. The DNA for the CDR3 is TGTGCCAGCGCCGGGACAGGGAACAATGAGCAGTTCTTC.

This clone was picked up a small number of times. The V gene is TRBV28, the J gene TRBJ1-1; a possible D gene is TRBD1 (6 bases). The CDR3 covers 12 residues. Looked up from germline, CDR1 is MDHEN and CDR2 is SYDVKM. V was trimmed by 10 bases and J by 2 bases, leaving 11 bases between them. CDR3 nucleotides: TGTGCCACAGAACAGGGAAACACTGAAGCTTTCTTT. It yields the protein CATEQGNTEAFF.

The J gene is TRBJ2-3, the V gene TRBV4-3, with 11 nucleotides matching TRBD2. Germline CDR1 LGHNA, CDR2 YSLEER. The trim removed 1 base at V and 3 bases at J, leaving 9 bases unmatched. There are 18 residues in the CDR3. The CDR3 loop is CASSQVGLAGGITDTQYF. CDR3 DNA: TGCGCCAGCAGCCAAGTCGGATTAGCGGGAGGGATAACAGATACGCAGTATTTT.

This clone has a handful of counts. The chain has TRBV6-5 and TRBJ1-6; D is unclear. Trimming removed 5 bases at V and 7 bases at J, with 15 bases between. Germline V gives CDR1 MNHEY, CDR2 SVGAGI. The CDR3 is 15 residues long. In DNA form, the CDR3 reads TGTGCCAGCAGTAGAACACGGGAGCGAAATTCACCCCTCCACTTT. It translates to CASSRTRERNSPLHF.

The rearrangement uses TRBV28 and TRBJ2-4; 10 bases align to TRBD1. The V and J ends lost 5 bases and 6 bases, in that order; junction bases with no gene match: 13. Germline V gives CDR1 MDHEN, CDR2 SYDVKM. The CDR3 contains 17 residues. The CDR3, as DNA: TGTGCCAGCAGTCCCCACTATGACAGGGGGCTTGGAAACATTCAGTACTTC. Its translation: CASSPHYDRGLGNIQYF.

This rearrangement joins TRBV6-5 to TRBJ2-7, with TRBD2 matching 7 bases. J was trimmed by 3 bases and V by 1 base; bases with no gene match: 6. The CDR3 runs 15 residues. The germline CDR1 and CDR2 sequences are MNHEY and SVGAGI. The CDR3 reads CASSYWSSGYYEQYF. As DNA, the CDR3 is TGTGCCAGCAGTTACTGGTCTAGCGGATACTACGAGCAGTACTTC.

The CDR3 DNA reads as TGTGCCAGCAGTGAAGCGGGGGGAGCCTACAATGAGCAGTTCTTC. Protein: CASSEAGGAYNEQFF. This sequence joins TRBV2 and TRBJ2-1, with a weak D call TRBD2 (6 bases). Trimming removed 0 bases at V and 2 bases at J, with 8 bases between. The CDR3 consists of 15 residues. Germline CDR1 SNHLY, CDR2 FYNNEI.

This chain joins TRBV28 and TRBJ1-1; the D gene is possibly TRBD1 (5 bases). CDR1 is MDHEN, CDR2 SYDVKM, per germline. The CDR3 totals 15 residues. Trimming shortened V by 8 bases and J by 3 bases, and 19 bases separated the two germline ends. In DNA form, the CDR3 reads TGTGCCAGCGGAAATCCTCAGGGTAGTGACACTGAAGCTTTCTTT. As protein: CASGNPQGSDTEAFF.

J is TRBJ1-1 and V is TRBV19; perhaps TRBD1 as D (5 bases). The V gene lost 1 base and the J gene lost 1 base, with 10 bases spanning the gap. Germline-derived CDR1 and CDR2 are LNHDA and SQIVND (reference sequence). This CDR3 region has 15 residues. The CDR3 region is CASSIAARANTEAFF. The CDR3 region has the DNA TGTGCCAGTAGTATAGCGGCCAGGGCGAACACTGAAGCTTTCTTT.

The V call is TRBV6-4, the J call TRBJ2-3, with 12 bases fitting TRBD1. The CDR3 has 16 residues. V was pared by 5 bases and J by 10 bases, with 13 bases of the junction left unmatched. Germline V gives CDR1 MRHNA, CDR2 SNTAGT. Here the CDR3 DNA reads TGTGCCAGCAGTTTGCGTCCGGGACAGGGGGCTTCAGCGCAGTATTTT. It yields the protein CASSLRPGQGASAQYF.

The V gene is TRBV7-2, the J gene TRBJ1-2; 9 nucleotides align to TRBD1. This CDR3 has 14 residues. V dropped 8 bases and J dropped 11; count of bases not matched to a gene: 15. Germline loops: CDR1 SGHTA, CDR2 FQGNSA. CDR3 nucleotide sequence: TGTGCCAGCGGCCACCGGACAGGGGAGGCGGGTTACACCTTC. Its translation is CASGHRTGEAGYTF.

The chain carries TRBV7-9 and TRBJ1-4; 7 nucleotides align to TRBD1. The CDR3 is 19 residues long. In germline, CDR1 is SEHNR, CDR2 FQNEAQ (reference sequence). Trimming took 5 bases from V and 3 from J; bases not matched to a gene: 18. CDR3 loop: CASSPDARQGRVSNEKLFF. CDR3 bases: TGTGCCAGCAGCCCCGATGCACGACAGGGTCGGGTTTCTAATGAAAAACTGTTTTTT.

This clone was seen only a few times. CDR3 sequence (DNA): TGTGCCAGCTCACTCGGACTAGGTGGAGATGAGCAGTTCTTC. Protein product: CASSLGLGGDEQFF. The chain combines TRBV18 with TRBJ2-1; 7 bases are a match to TRBD2. Germline V CDR1 and CDR2: KGHSH, LQKENI. CDR3 length: 14 amino acids. V shed 4 bases and J 8 bases; nucleotides not matched to a gene: 8.